This T cell receptor (beta chain) appears in the sequencing data of a study of T-cell reconstitution after alpha-beta-depleted transplantation in children. Study-wide points: From newly produced T cells came most of the T-cell counts and diversity one year after transplant. High day-60 TCRbeta diversity in some patients came from surviving recipient T cells and thymic progenitors. Alpha-beta T cells about two months after transplant reportedly derived from several hundred expanded graft clones.

Library preparation (for TCRbeta) was performed with unique molecular identifiers. MiXCR, applied by TCRdb to the PCR reads, yields one record per CDR3 protein. Of hundreds of thousands of distinct CDR3 sequences in the sample, about a quarter are singletons; the top ten hold roughly 2.7%. This CDR3 spans 12 amino acids. The germline V and J ends were trimmed by 0 bases and 11 bases, with 9 bases remaining between them. Germline assignment: CDR1 SEHNR and CDR2 FQNEAQ (reference sequence). This clonotype was seen many times. Antigen unknown. The sequencing here drew on PBMCs, taken before TCRalphabeta/CD19-depleted stem cell transplant. The chain carries TRBV7-9 and TRBJ2-3, with a tentative D call TRBD2 (5 bases). The receptor was isolated from a girl aged 2-9 years with Fanconi anemia, due to receive a stem cell transplant. DNA of the CDR3: TGTGCCAGCAGCTTAGCGGGAGAAGGGCAGTATTTT. It is translated as CASSLAGEGQYF. Variable domain in full (rest from reference TRBV7-9 and TRBJ2-3): DTGVSQNPRHKITKRGQNVTFRCDPISEHNRLYWYRQTLGQGPEFLTYFQNEAQLEKSRLLSDRFSAERPKGSFSTLEIQRTEQGDSAMYLCASSLAGEGQYFGPGTRLTVL.